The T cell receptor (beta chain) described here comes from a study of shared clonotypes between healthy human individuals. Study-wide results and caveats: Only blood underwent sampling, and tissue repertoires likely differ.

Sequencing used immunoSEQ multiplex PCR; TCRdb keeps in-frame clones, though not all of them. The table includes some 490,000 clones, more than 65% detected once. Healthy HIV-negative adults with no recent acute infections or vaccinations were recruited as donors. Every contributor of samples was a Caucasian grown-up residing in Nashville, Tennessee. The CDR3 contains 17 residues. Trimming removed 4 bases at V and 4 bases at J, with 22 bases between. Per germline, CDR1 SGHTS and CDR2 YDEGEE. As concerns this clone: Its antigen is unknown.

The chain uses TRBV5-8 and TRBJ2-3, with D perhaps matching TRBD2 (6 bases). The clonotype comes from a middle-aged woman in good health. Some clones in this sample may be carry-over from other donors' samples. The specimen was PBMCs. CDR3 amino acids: CASSANIAVYGSDTQYF. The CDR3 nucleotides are TGTGCCAGCAGCGCGAATATAGCGGTGTATGGCTCAGATACGCAGTATTTT.